This T cell receptor beta chain was identified in a study of shared clonotypes between healthy human individuals. The data were produced by immunoSEQ multiplex PCR, yet TCRdb's version contains in-frame clones alone and is incomplete. The table lists more than 2 million clones, just over 90% of them singletons. Terminally differentiated effector memory CD45RA+ cells were excluded from the naive CD8 cells, which were CD45RO-negative and positively selected for CCR7. With regard to this clone: Its antigen is still unknown. Other DNA sequences within the sample encode an identical CDR3.

General study results and limits: Sorted-subset samples were not fully sequenced, rarefaction indicated.

V was clipped by 4 bases and J by 5 bases, with 12 bases between them. The CDR3 runs to 13 residues. Germline V gives CDR1 MNHEY, CDR2 SMNVEV (reference sequence). The sequence derives from a man younger than 30 in good health. Some clones in this sample may be carry-over from other donors' samples. Sequenced sample: naive CD8+ T cells from PBMCs. The chain joins TRBV27 to TRBJ2-7; D may be TRBD1 (5 bases). In DNA form, the CDR3 reads TGTGCCAGCAGTTCAGGGTTACTCGACGAGCAGTACTTC. Protein product: CASSSGLLDEQYF.